This T cell receptor beta chain came from a study of blood T cell repertoires in COVID-19. Across the study: The United States, Italy and Spain supplied acute and convalescent COVID-19 samples. Sources were T cells, B-cell-depleted T cells, or PBMCs; the material itself was cDNA or gDNA.

Original analysis: Cell counts per sample came from amplifying reference gene primers. This table comes from immunoSEQ multiplex PCR, and its TCRdb copy is limited to in-frame clones, with some not included. The V and J calls and clone size come from that table; D and trimming were worked out from the DNA. Of fewer than 200,000 clones in the sample, over 75% were seen once. Trimming left V 4 bases short and J 0 bases short, with 14 bases between. This CDR3 is built from 16 residues. CDR1 is WNHNN and CDR2 is SYGVQD in the germline V gene (reference sequence). The chain uses TRBV10-1 and TRBJ2-3; D unclear. The clonotype was recovered from a man aged 40-49 years with active or convalescent COVID-19. Input material: peripheral blood. CDR3 in amino acids: CASSGHYLTSTDTQYF. The DNA of the CDR3 is TGCGCCAGCAGTGGGCACTACCTAACTAGCACAGATACGCAGTATTTT.